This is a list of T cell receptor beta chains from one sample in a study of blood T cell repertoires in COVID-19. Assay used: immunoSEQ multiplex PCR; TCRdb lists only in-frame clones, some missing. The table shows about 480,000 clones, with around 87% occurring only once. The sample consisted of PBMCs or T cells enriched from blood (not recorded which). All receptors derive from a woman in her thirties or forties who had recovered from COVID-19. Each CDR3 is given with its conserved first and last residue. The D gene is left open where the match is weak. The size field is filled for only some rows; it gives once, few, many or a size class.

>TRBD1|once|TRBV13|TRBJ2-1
TGTGCCAGCAGCGCCTCACAGGGGAATGAGCAGTTCTTC
CASSASQGNEQFF
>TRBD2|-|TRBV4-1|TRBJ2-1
TGCGCCAGCAGCCTAAGGACTAGCGGGATGAGCTCCTACAATGAGCAGTTCTTC
CASSLRTSGMSSYNEQFF
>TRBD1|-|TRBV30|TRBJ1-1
TGTGCCTGGACCGGAGTGGGGACAGGGGATGCTTTCTTT
CAWTGVGTGDAFF
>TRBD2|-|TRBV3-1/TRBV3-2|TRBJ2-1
TGTGCCAGCAGCCAATTCACTAGCGGGAGGGGTGAGCAGTTCTTC
CASSQFTSGRGEQFF
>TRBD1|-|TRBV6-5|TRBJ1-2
TGTGCCAGCAGTACCGGGACAGGAGCCCTCTATGGCTACACCTTC
CASSTGTGALYGYTF
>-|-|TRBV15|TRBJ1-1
TGTGCCACCAGCACAGGGGCGTGGGACACTGAAGCTTTCTTT
CATSTGAWDTEAFF
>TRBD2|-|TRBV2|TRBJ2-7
TGTGCCAGCAGTGCTCTAGCGGGAGGGCCGGGCGAGCAGTACTTC
CASSALAGGPGEQYF
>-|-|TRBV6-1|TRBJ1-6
TGTGCCAGCAGTGAAGGCCTCCTTAAAATAGATTCACCCCTCCACTTT
CASSEGLLKIDSPLHF
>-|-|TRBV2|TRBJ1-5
TGTGCCAGCAGTGATTCGGTTCGTGGTAGCAATCAGCCCCAGCATTTT
CASSDSVRGSNQPQHF
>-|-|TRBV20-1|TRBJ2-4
TGCAGTGCTAGTAGACGGGGGAACATTCAGTACTTC
CSASRRGNIQYF
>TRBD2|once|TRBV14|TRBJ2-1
TGTGCCAGCAGCCACTTTACCGGGACTAGCGGGAGGCCGGGAAATGAGCAGTTCTTC
CASSHFTGTSGRPGNEQFF
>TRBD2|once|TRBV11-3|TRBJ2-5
TGTGCCAGCAGCCTATCTAGCGGGAGGGCCCTCGAGACCCAGTACTTC
CASSLSSGRALETQYF
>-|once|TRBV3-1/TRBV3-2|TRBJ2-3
TGTGCCAGCAGCCAAGATACGGGAGCCGCCGGAGATACGCAGTATTTT
CASSQDTGAAGDTQYF
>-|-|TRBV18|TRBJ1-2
TGTGCCAGCTCACCGGGGGGAATCTATGGCTACACCTTC
CASSPGGIYGYTF
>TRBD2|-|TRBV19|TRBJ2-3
TGTGCCAGTAGAACAGCGGGAGCGGGAGATACGCAGTATTTT
CASRTAGAGDTQYF
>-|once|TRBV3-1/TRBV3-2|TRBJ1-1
TGTGCCAGCAGCCAAGGGGAGGGGAGCACTGAAGCTTTCTTT
CASSQGEGSTEAFF
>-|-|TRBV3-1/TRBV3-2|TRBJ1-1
TGTGCCAGCAGCCAGGAAGGTTCGCGGGAAACTGAAGCTTTCTTT
CASSQEGSRETEAFF
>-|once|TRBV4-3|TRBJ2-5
TGCGCCAGCAGCCAAGATGCGTTTCAAGAGACCCAGTACTTC
CASSQDAFQETQYF
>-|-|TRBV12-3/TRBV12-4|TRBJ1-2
TGTGCCAGCAGTTTCAGCGGGAATGGCTACACCTTC
CASSFSGNGYTF
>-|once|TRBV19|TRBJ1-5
TGTGCCAGTAGAGACAGCTATAGCAATCAGCCCCAGCATTTT
CASRDSYSNQPQHF
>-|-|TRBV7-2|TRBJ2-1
TGTGCCAGCAGCTTAGGAGCGTTCGGGGGAAGCTCCTACAATGAGCAGTTCTTC
CASSLGAFGGSSYNEQFF
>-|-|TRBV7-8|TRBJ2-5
TGTGCCAGCAGCCCCCTATTCGGAGAGACCCAGTACTTC
CASSPLFGETQYF
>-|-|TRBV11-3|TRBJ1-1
TGTGCCAGCAGCGCAACAGGAGACACTGAAGCTTTCTTT
CASSATGDTEAFF
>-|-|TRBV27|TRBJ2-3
TGTGCCAGCAGTTTATCACAGGTCACAGATACGCAGTATTTT
CASSLSQVTDTQYF
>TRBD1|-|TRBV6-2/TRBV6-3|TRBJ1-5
TGTGCCAGCAGTCGGACAGGGGAGGGTCAGCCCCAGCATTTT
CASSRTGEGQPQHF
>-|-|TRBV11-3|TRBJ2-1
TGTGCCAGCAGCCCCCACCCGATTGAGATTAATGAGCAGTTCTTC
CASSPHPIEINEQFF
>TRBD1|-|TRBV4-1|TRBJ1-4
TGCGCCAGCAGCCACCCTGACAGGGGGACAGAAAAACTGTTTTTT
CASSHPDRGTEKLFF
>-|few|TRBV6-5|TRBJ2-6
TGTGCCAGCAGTTCGGTGAGCTCTGGGGCCAACGTCCTGACTTTC
CASSSVSSGANVLTF